This T cell receptor beta chain was observed in a study of identical twins. TCRdb used MiXCR to reprocess the 5' RACE reads, holding one entry per CDR3 protein. There are hundreds of thousands of distinct CDR3 sequences in the sample; roughly 6% occur only once, and 1.5% to 2% lies in the top ten. This CDR3 region has 16 residues. Trimming shortened V by 0 bases and J by 0 bases, and 11 bases separated the two germline ends. CDR1 is LGHNA, CDR2 YNFKEQ, per germline. Overall study results and limits: Zero-insertion findings could be partly confounded by invariant cells (MAIT and iNKT cells). Conclusions came from cross-sectional statistical analysis, not from following the same donors.

On this clonotype itself: The antigen is unknown.

The sample taken for sequencing was naive T cells sorted from blood. The sequence was collected from a man aged 18 to 29 in good health. V gene TRBV4-2 combines with J gene TRBJ1-2; D uncertain. The CDR3, as DNA: TGTGCCAGCAGCCAAGATGGTACAGCCACTAACTATGGCTACACCTTC. Amino acid sequence: CASSQDGTATNYGYTF.